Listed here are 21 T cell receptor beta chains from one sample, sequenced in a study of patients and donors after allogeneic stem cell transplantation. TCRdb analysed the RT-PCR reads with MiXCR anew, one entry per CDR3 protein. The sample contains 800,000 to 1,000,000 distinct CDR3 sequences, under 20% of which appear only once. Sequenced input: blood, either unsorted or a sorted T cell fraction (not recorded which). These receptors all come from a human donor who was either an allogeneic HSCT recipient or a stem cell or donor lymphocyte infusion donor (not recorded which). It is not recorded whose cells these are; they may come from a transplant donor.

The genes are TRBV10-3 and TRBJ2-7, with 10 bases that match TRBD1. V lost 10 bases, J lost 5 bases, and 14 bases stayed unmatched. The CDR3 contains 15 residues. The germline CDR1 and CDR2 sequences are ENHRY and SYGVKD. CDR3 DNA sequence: TGTGCCACCCTACCGGGACAGGGGTTTCTGGACGAGCAGTACTTC. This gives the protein CATLPGQGFLDEQYF.

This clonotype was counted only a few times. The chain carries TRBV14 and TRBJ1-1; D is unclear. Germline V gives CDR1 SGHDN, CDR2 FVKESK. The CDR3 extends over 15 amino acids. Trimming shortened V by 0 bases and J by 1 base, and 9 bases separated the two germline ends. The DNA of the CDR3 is TGTGCCAGCAGCCAAGAGGGGAAGAGGAACACTGAAGCTTTCTTT. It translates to CASSQEGKRNTEAFF.

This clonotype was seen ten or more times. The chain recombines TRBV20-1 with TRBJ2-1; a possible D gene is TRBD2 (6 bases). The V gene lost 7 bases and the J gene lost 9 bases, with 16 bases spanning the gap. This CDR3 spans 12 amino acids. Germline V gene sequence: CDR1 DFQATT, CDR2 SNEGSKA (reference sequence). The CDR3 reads CSVRDSPFEQFF. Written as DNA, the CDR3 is TGCAGTGTCCGGGACTCCCCGTTTGAGCAGTTCTTC.

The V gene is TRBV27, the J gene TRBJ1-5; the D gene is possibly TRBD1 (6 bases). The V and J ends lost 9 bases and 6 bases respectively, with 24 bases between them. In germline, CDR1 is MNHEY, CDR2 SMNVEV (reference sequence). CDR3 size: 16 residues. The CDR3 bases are TGTGCCAGTGGGGGGCTACTAGACGGTGGGAGTCAGCCCCAGCATTTT. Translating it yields CASGGLLDGGSQPQHF.

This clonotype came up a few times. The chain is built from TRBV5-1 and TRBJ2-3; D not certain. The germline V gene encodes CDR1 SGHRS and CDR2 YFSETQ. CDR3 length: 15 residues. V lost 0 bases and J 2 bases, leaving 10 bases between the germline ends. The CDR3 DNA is TGCGCCAGCAGCTTGGGGTCCACCGACACAGATACGCAGTATTTT. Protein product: CASSLGSTDTDTQYF.

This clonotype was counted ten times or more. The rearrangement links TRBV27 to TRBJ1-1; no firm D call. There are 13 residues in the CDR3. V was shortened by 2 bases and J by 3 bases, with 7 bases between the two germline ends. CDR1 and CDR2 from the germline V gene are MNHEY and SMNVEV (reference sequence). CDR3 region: CASSLAFDTEAFF. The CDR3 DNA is TGTGCCAGCAGTTTAGCATTCGACACTGAAGCTTTCTTT.

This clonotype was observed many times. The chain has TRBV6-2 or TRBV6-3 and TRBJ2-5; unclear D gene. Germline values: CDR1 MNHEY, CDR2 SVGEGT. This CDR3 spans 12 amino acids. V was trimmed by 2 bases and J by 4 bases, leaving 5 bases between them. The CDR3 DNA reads TGTGCCAGCAGTTACAAGGTAGAGACCCAGTACTTC. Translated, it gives CASSYKVETQYF.

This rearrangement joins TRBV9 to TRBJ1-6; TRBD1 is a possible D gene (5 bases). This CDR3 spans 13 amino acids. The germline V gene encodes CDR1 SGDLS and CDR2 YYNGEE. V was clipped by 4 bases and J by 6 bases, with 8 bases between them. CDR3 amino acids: CASSPDSNSPLHF. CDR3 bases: TGTGCCAGCAGCCCCGACAGTAATTCACCCCTCCACTTT.

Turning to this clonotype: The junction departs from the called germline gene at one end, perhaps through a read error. The CDR3 nucleotides read TGCAGCGCTGGGCAGGGCTTTACAGTTACGCAGTATTTT. This codes for CSAGQGFTVTQYF. This chain links TRBV29-1 with TRBJ2-3; D might be TRBD1 (5 bases). Germline V gene sequence: CDR1 SQVTM, CDR2 ANQGSEA. The CDR3 is made up of 13 amino acids.

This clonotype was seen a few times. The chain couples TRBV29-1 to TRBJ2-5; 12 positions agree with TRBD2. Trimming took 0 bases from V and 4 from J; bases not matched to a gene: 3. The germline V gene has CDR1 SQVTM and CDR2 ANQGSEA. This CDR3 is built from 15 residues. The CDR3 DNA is TGCAGCGTTGAAGAGCCGACTAGCGGGGGAGAGACCCAGTACTTC. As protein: CSVEEPTSGGETQYF.

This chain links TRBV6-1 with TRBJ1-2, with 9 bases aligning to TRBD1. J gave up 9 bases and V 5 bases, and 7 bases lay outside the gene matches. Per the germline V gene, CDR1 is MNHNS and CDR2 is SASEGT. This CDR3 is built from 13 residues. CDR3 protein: CASSTPGTGSYTF. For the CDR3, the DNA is TGTGCCAGCAGTACCCCCGGGACAGGGAGCTACACCTTC.

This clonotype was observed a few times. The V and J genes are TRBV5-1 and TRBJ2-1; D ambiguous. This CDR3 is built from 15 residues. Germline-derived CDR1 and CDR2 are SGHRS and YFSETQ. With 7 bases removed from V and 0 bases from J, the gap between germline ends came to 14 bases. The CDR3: CASFLAESSYNEQFF. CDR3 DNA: TGCGCCAGCTTCCTGGCGGAAAGCTCCTACAATGAGCAGTTCTTC.

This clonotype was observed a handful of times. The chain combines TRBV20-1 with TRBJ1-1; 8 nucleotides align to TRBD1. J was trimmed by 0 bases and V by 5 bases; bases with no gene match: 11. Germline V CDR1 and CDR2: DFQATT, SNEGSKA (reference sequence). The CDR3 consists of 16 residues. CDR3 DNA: TGCAGTGCTTACAGACGACAGGGGAAGGTGAACACTGAAGCTTTCTTT. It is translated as CSAYRRQGKVNTEAFF.

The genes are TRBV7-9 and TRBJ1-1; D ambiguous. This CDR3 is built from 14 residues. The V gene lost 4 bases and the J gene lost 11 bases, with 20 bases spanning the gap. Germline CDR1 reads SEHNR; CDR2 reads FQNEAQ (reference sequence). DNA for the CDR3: TGTGCCAGCAGCTCCCCCTCCGTGGGAGCGCCGGCTTTCTTT. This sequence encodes CASSSPSVGAPAFF.

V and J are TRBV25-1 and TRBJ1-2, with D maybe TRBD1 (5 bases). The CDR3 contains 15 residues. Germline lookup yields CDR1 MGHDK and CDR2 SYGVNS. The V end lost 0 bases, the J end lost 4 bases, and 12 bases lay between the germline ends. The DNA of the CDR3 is TGTGCCAGCAGTGAATATGGGGCGGAGGGCTATGGCTACACCTTC. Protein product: CASSEYGAEGYGYTF.

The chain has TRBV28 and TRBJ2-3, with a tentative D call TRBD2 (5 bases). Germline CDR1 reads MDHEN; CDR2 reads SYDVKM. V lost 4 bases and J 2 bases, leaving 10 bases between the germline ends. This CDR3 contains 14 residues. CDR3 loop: CASSSAELTDTQYF. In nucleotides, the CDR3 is TGTGCCAGCAGTTCAGCGGAACTCACAGATACGCAGTATTTT.

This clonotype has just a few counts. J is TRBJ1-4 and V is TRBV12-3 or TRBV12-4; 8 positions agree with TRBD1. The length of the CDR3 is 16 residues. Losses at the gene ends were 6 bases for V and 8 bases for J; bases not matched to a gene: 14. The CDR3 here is CASSRRRTGNDEKLFF. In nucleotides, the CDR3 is TGTGCCAGCAGCCGGCGAAGGACAGGGAATGACGAAAAACTGTTTTTT.

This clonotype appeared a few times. The CDR3 DNA sequence: TGCGCCAGCAGCTTGGGGACTAGCGGGGGAGGCGCGCAGTACTTC. It translates to CASSLGTSGGGAQYF. The chain carries TRBV5-1 and TRBJ2-7, with 13 bases fitting TRBD2. This CDR3 has 15 amino acids. Trimming removed 0 bases from V and 9 bases from J; junction bases left unmatched: 6. The V gene's germline CDR1 is SGHRS and CDR2 YFSETQ. The full variable domain, with the rest looked up from reference TRBV5-1 and TRBJ2-7, is KAGVTQTPRYLIKTRGQQVTLSCSPISGHRSVSWYQQTPGQGLQFLFEYFSETQRNKGNFPGRFSGRQFSNSRSEMNVSTLELGDSALYLCASSLGTSGGGAQYFGPGTRLTVT.

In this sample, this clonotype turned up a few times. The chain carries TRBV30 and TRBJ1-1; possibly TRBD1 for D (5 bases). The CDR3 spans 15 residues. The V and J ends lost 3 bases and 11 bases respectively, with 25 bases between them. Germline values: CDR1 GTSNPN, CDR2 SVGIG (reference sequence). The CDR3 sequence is CAWRASGTRTAGAFF. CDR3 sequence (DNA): TGTGCCTGGAGGGCGTCCGGGACCCGTACGGCGGGCGCTTTCTTT.

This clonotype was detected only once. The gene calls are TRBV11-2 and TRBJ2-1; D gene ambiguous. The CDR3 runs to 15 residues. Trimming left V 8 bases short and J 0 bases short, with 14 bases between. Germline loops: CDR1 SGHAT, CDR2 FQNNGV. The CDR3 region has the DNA TGTGCCAGCGACCACCGCTCGGGCTCCTACAATGAGCAGTTCTTC. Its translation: CASDHRSGSYNEQFF.

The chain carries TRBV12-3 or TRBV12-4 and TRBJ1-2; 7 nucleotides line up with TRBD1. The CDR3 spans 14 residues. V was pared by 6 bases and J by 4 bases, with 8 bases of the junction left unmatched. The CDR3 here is CASRPDRTFYGYTF. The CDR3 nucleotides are TGTGCCAGCAGACCGGACAGGACCTTCTATGGCTACACCTTC.